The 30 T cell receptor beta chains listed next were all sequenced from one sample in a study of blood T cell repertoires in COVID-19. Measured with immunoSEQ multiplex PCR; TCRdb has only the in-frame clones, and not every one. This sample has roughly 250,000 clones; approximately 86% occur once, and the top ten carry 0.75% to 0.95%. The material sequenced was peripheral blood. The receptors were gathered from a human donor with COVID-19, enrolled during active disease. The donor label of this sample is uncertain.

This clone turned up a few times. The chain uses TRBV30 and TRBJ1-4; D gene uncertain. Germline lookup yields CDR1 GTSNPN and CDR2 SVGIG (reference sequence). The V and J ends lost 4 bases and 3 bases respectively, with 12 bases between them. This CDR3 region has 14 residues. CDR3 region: CAWTVGYANEKLFF. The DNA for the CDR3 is TGTGCCTGGACCGTCGGGTACGCTAATGAAAAACTGTTTTTT.

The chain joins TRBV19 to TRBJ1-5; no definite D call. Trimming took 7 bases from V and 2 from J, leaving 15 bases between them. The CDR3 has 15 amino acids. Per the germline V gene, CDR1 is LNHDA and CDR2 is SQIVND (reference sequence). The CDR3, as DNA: TGTGCCAGTACCCCTATGATAGCAGGCAATCAGCCCCAGCATTTT. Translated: CASTPMIAGNQPQHF.

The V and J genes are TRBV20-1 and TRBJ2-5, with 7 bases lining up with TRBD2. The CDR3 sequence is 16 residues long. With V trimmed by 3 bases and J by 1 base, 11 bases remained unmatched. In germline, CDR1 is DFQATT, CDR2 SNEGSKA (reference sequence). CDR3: CSASARTSGGQETQYF. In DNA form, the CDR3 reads TGCAGTGCTAGTGCCCGGACTAGTGGAGGCCAAGAGACCCAGTACTTC.

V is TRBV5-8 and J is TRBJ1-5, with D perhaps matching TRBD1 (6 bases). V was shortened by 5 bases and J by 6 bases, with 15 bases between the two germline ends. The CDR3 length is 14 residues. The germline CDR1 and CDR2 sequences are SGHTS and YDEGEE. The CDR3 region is CASRVLQGSQPQHF. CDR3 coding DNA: TGTGCCAGCAGGGTCCTACAGGGCAGTCAGCCCCAGCATTTT. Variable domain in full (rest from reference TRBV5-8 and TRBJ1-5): EAGVTQSPTHLIKTRGQQATLRCSPISGHTSVYWYQQALGLGLQFLLWYDEGEERNRGNFPPRFSGRQFPNYSSELNVNALELEDSALYLCASRVLQGSQPQHFGDGTRLSIL.

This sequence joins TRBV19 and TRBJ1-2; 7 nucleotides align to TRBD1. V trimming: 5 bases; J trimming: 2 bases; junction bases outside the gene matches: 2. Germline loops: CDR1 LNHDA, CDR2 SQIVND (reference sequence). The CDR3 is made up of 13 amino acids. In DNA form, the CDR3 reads TGTGCCAGTAGTGTGGGACAGAACTATGGCTACACCTTC. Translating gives CASSVGQNYGYTF.

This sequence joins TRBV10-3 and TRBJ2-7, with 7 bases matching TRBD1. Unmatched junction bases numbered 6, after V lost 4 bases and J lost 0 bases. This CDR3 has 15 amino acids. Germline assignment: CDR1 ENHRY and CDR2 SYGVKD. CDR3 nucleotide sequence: TGTGCCATCAGTGCCGGACAGGTCCTCTCCTACGAGCAGTACTTC. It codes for CAISAGQVLSYEQYF.

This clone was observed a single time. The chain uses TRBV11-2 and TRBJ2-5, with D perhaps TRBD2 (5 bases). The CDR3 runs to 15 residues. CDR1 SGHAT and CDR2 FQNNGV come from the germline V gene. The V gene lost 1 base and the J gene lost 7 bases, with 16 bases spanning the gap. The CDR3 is CASSLGLRGMGTQYF. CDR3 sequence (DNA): TGTGCCAGCAGCTTAGGTCTTAGAGGGATGGGGACCCAGTACTTC.

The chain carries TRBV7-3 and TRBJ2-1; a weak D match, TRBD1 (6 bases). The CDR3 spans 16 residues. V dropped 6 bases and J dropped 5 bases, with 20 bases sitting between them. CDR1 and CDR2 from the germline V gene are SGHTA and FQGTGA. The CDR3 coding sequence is TGTGCCAGCAGTCAAAGGGGGAGCGGATATGACAATGAGCAGTTCTTC. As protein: CASSQRGSGYDNEQFF.

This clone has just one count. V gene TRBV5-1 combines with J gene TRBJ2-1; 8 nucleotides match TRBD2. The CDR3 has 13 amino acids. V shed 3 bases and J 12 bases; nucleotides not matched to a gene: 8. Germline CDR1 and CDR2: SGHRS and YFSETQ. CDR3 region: CASSSLAGQVQFF. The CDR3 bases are TGCGCCAGCAGCTCCTTAGCGGGGCAGGTGCAGTTCTTC.

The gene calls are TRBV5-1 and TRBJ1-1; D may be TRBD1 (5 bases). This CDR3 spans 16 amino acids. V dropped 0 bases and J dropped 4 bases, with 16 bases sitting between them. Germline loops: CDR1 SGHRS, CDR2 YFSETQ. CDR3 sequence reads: CASSLEAGRVGTEAFF. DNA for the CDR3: TGCGCCAGCAGCTTGGAGGCAGGGAGGGTAGGCACTGAAGCTTTCTTT.

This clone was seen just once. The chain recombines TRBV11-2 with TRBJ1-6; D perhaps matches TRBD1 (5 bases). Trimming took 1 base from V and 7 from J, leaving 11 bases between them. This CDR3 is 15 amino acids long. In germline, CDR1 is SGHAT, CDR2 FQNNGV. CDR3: CASSLGGTANSPLHF. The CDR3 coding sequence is TGTGCCAGCAGCTTAGGAGGGACTGCCAATTCACCCCTCCACTTT.

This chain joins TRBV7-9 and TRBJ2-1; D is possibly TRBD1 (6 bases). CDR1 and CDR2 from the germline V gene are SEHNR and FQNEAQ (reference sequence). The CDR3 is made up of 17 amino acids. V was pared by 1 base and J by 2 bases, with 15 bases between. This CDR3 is CASSLGLTGKTYNEQFF. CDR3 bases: TGTGCCAGCAGCTTAGGTCTTACAGGGAAGACCTACAATGAGCAGTTCTTC.

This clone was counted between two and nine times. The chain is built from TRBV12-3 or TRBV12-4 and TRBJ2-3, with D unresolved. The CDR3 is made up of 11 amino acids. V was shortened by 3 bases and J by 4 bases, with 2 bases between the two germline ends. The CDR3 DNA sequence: TGTGCCAGCAGTTTCTCAGATACGCAGTATTTT. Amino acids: CASSFSDTQYF.

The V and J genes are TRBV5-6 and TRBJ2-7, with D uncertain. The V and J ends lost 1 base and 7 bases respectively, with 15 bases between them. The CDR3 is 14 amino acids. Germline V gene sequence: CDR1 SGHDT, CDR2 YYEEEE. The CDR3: CASSLYRLFGEQYF. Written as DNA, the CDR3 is TGTGCCAGCAGCTTGTATAGGCTATTCGGGGAGCAGTACTTC.

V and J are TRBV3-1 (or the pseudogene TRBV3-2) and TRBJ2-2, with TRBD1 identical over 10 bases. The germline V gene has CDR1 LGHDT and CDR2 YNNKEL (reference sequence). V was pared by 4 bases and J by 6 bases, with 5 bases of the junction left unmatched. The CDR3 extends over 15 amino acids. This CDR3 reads CASSPRDRGAGELFF. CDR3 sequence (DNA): TGTGCCAGCAGCCCACGGGACAGGGGTGCCGGGGAGCTGTTTTTT.

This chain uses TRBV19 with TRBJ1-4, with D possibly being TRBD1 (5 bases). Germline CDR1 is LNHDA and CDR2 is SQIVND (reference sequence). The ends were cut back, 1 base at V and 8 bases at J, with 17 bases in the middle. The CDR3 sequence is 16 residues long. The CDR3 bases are TGTGCCAGTAGTATAGCGATCGGGCAGGGAGGCGAAAAACTGTTTTTT. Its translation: CASSIAIGQGGEKLFF.

The CDR3 region is CASSSSSSQPQHF. The CDR3 DNA reads as TGTGCCAGCAGTTCCTCCTCTTCGCAGCCCCAGCATTTT. The rearrangement joins TRBV6-5 to TRBJ1-5; D is ambiguous. V dropped 4 bases and J dropped 7 bases, with 11 bases sitting between them. Germline CDR1 MNHEY, CDR2 SVGAGI. The CDR3 is made up of 13 amino acids.

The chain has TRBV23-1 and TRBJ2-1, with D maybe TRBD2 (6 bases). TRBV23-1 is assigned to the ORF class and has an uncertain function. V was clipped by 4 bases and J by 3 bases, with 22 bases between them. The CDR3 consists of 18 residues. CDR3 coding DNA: TGCGCCAGCAGTCGAGACGGGAGCCGGTTATGTTACTACAATGAGCAGTTCTTC. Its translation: CASSRDGSRLCYYNEQFF.

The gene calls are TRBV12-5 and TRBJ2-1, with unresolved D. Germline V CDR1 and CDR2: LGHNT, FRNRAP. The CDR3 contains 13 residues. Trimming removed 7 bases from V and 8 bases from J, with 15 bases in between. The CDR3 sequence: CASALGRLDEQFF. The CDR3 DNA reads TGTGCTAGTGCCCTGGGCCGGCTCGATGAGCAGTTCTTC.

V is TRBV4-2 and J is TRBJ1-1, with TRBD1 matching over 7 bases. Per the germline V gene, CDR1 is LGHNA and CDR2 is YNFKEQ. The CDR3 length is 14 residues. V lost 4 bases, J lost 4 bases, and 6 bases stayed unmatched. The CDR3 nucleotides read TGTGCCAGCAGCCTGGGACAGTTAGGCACTGAAGCTTTCTTT. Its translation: CASSLGQLGTEAFF.

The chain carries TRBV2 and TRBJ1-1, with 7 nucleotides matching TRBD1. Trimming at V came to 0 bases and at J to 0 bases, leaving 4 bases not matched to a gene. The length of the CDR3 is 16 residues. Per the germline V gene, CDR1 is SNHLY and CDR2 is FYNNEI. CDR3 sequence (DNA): TGTGCCAGCAGTGAAGCGCTGGGACAGCTGAACACTGAAGCTTTCTTT. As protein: CASSEALGQLNTEAFF.

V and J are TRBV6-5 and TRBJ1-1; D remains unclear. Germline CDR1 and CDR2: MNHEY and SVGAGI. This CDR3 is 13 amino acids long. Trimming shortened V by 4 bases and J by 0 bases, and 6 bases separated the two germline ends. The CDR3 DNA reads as TGTGCCAGCAGTTCAACAATGAACACTGAAGCTTTCTTT. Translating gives CASSSTMNTEAFF.

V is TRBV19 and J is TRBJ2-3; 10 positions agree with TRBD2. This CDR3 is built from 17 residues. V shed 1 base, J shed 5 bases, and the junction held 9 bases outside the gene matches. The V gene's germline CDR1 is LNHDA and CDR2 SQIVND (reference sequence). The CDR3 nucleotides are TGTGCCAGTAGTATAGGGTTCGGGCTAGCGGGAGAAGATACGCAGTATTTT. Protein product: CASSIGFGLAGEDTQYF.

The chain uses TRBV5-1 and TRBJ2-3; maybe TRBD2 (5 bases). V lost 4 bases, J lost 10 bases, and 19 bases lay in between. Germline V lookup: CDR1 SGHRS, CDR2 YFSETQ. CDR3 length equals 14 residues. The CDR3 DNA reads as TGCGCCAGCAGCCCCGAGCAGTACCGGGATGCGCAGTATTTT. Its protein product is CASSPEQYRDAQYF.

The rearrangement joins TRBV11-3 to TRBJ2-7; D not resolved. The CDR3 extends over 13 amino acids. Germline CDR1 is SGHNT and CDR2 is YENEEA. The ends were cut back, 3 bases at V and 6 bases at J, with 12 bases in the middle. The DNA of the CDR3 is TGTGCCAGCAGCTTTTACTCCTCGTCCGAGCAGTACTTC. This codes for CASSFYSSSEQYF. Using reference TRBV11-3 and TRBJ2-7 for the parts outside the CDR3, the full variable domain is EAGVVQSPRYKIIEKKQPVAFWCNPISGHNTLYWYLQNLGQGPELLIRYENEEAVDDSQLPKDRFSAERLKGVDSTLKIQPAELGDSAVYLCASSFYSSSEQYFGPGTRLTVT.

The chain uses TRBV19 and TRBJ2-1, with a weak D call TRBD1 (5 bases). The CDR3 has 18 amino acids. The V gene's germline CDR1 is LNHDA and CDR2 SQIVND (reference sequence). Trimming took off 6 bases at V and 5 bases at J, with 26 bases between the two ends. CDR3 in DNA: TGTGCCAGTAGAGACCTGTTGAGACGCCAGGGTCTCGACAATGAGCAGTTCTTC. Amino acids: CASRDLLRRQGLDNEQFF. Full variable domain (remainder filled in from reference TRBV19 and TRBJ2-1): DGGITQSPKYLFRKEGQNVTLSCEQNLNHDAMYWYRQDPGQGLRLIYYSQIVNDFQKGDIAEGYSVSREKKESFPLTVTSAQKNPTAFYLCASRDLLRRQGLDNEQFFGPGTRLTVL.

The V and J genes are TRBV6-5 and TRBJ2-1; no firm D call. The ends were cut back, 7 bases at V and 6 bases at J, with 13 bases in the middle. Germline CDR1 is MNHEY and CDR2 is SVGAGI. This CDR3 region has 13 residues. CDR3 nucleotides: TGTGCCAGCATGGCCAGTTTCCCCAATGAGCAGTTCTTC. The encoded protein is CASMASFPNEQFF.

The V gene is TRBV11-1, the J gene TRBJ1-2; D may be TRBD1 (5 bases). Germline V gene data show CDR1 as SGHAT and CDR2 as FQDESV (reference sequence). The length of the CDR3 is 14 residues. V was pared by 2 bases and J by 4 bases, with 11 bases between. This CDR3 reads CASSLLGLGYGYTF. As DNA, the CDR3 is TGTGCCAGCAGCTTATTGGGGCTTGGCTATGGCTACACCTTC.

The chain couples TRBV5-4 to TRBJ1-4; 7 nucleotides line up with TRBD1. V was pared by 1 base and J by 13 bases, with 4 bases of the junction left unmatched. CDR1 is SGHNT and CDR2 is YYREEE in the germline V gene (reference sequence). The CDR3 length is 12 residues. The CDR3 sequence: CASSLPTGLLFF. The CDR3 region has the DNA TGTGCCAGCAGCTTGCCGACAGGGTTACTGTTTTTT.

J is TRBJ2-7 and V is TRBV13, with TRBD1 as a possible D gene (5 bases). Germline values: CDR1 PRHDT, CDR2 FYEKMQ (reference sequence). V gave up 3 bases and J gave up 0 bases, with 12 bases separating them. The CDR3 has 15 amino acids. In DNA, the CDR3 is TGTGCCAGCAGCTTTAAGGGGCCGGCCTCCTACGAGCAGTACTTC. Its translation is CASSFKGPASYEQYF. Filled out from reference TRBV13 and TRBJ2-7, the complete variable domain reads AAGVIQSPRHLIKEKRETATLKCYPIPRHDTVYWYQQGPGQDPQFLISFYEKMQSDKGSIPDRFSAQQFSDYHSELNMSSLELGDSALYFCASSFKGPASYEQYFGPGTRLTVT.